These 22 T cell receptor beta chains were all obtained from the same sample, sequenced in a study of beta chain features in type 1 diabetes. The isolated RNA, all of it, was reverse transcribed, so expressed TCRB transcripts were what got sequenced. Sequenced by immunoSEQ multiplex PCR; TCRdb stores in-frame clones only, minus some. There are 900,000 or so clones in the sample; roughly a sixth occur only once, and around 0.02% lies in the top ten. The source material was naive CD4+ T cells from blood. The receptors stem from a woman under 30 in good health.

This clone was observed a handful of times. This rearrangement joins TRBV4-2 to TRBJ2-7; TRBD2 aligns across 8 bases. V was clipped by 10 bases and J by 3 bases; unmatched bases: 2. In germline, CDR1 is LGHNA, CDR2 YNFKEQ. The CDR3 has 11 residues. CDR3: CATGTSYEQYF. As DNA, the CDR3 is TGTGCCACCGGGACTAGCTACGAGCAGTACTTC.

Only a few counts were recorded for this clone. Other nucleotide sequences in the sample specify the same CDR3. CDR3 loop: CASSFYQETQYF. The CDR3, as DNA: TGCGCCAGCAGCTTTTACCAAGAGACCCAGTACTTC. V and J are TRBV5-1 and TRBJ2-5; D is unresolved. This CDR3 has 12 residues. CDR1 SGHRS and CDR2 YFSETQ come from the germline V gene. Trimming cost V 2 bases and J 0 bases, with 2 bases left between them.

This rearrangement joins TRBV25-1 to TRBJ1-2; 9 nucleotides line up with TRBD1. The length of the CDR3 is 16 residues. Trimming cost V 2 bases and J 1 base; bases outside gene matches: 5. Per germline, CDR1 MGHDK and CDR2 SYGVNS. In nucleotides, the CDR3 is TGTGCCAGCAGTGAAGCCGGGACAGGGTTTAACTATGGCTACACCTTC. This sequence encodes CASSEAGTGFNYGYTF.

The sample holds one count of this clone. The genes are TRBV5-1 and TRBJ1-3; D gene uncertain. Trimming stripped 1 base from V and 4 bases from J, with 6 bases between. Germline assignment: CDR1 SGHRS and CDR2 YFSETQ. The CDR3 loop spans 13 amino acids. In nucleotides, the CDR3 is TGCGCCAGCAGCTTGTCGCCCGGAAACACCATATATTTT. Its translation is CASSLSPGNTIYF.

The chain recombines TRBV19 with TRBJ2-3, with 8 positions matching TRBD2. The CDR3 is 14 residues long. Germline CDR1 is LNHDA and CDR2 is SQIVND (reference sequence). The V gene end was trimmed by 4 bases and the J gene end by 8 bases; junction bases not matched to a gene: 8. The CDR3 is CASSSLAGTGTQYF. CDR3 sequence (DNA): TGTGCCAGTAGTAGTTTAGCGGGGACCGGTACGCAGTATTTT.

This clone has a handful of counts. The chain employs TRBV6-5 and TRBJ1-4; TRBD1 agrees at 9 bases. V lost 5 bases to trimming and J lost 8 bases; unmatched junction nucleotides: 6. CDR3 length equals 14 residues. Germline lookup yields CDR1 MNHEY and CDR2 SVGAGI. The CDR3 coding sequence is TGTGCCAGCAGTGGACAGGGGAAAAGGGAAAAACTGTTTTTT. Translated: CASSGQGKREKLFF.

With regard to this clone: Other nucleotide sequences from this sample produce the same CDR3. For the CDR3, the DNA is TGTGCCAGCAGCGTAGGTCCAGGGGGAGAGACCCAGTACTTC. Its translation is CASSVGPGGETQYF. The chain links TRBV9 to TRBJ2-5; TRBD1 agrees at 7 bases. J gave up 4 bases and V 0 bases, and 3 bases lay outside the gene matches. Looked up from germline, CDR1 is SGDLS and CDR2 is YYNGEE. The CDR3 contains 14 residues.

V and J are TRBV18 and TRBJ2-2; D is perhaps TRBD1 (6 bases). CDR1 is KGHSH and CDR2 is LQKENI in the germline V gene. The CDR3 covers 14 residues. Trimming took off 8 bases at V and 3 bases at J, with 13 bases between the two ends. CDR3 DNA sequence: TGTGCCAGCACCTATGGGGGCGACACCGGGGAGCTGTTTTTT. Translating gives CASTYGGDTGELFF. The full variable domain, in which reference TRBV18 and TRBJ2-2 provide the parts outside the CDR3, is NAGVMQNPRHLVRRRGQEARLRCSPMKGHSHVYWYRQLPEEGLKFMVYLQKENIIDESGMPKERFSAEFPKEGPSILRIQQVVRGDSAAYFCASTYGGDTGELFFGEGSRLTVL.

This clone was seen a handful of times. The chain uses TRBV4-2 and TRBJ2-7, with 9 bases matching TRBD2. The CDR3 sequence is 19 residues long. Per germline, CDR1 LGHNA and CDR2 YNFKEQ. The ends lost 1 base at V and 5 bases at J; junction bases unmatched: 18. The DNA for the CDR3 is TGTGCCAGCAGCCAAGTTAAGGCGGGAGGGCCATCTATTTGGCACGAGCAGTACTTC. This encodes CASSQVKAGGPSIWHEQYF.

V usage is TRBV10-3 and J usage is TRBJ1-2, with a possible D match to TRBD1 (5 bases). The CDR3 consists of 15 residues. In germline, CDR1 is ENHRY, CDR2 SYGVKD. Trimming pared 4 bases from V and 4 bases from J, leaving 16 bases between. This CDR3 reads CAISGMGPGGYGYTF. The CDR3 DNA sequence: TGTGCCATCAGTGGGATGGGGCCTGGCGGCTATGGCTACACCTTC.

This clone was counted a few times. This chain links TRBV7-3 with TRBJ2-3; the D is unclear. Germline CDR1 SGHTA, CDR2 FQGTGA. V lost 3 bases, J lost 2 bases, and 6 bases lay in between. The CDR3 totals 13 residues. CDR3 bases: TGTGCCAGCAGCTTGCCCCCCACAGATACGCAGTATTTT. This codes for CASSLPPTDTQYF.

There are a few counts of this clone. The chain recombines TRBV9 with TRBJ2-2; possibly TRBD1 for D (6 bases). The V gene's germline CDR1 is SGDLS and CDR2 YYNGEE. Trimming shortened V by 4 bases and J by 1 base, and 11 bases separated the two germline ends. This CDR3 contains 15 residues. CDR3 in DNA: TGTGCCAGCAGCTATTCGGGACAGAACACCGGGGAGCTGTTTTTT. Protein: CASSYSGQNTGELFF.

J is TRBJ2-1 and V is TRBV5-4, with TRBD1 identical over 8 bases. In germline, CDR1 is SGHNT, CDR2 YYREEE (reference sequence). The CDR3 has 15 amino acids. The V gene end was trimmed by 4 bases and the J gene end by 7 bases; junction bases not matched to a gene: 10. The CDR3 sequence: CASSPPGTGDNEQFF. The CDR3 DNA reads TGTGCCAGCAGCCCACCCGGGACAGGAGATAATGAGCAGTTCTTC.

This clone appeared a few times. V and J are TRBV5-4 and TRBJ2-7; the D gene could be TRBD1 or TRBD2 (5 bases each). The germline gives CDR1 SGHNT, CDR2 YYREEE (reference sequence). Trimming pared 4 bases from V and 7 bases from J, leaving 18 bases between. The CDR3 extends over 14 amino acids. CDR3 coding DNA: TGTGCCAGCAGCACCACCGCAGGGACGCGAGAGCAGTACTTC. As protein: CASSTTAGTREQYF.

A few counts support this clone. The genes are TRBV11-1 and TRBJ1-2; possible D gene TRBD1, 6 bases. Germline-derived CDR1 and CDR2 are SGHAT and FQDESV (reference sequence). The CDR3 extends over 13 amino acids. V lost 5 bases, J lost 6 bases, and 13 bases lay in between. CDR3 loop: CASSLDYRDGYTF. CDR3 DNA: TGTGCCAGCAGCCTGGATTACAGGGATGGCTACACCTTC. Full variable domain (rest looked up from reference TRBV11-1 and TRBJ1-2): EAEVAQSPRYKITEKSQAVAFWCDPISGHATLYWYRQILGQGPELLVQFQDESVVDDSQLPKDRFSAERLKGVDSTLKIQPAELGDSAMYLCASSLDYRDGYTFGSGTRLTVV.

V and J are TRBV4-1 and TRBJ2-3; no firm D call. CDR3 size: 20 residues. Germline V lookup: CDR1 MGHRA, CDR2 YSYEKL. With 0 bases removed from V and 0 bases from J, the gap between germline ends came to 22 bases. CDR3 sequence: CASSQDVGHSRITSTDTQYF. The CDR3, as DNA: TGCGCCAGCAGCCAAGATGTAGGGCACAGCCGAATTACTAGCACAGATACGCAGTATTTT.

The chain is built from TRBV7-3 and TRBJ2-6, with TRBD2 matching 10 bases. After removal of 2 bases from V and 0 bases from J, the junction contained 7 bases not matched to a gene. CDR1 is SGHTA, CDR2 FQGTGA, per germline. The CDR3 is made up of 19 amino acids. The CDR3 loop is CASSLGLSSGSSGANVLTF. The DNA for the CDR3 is TGTGCCAGCAGCTTAGGGCTGTCTAGCGGGAGCTCTGGGGCCAACGTCCTGACTTTC.

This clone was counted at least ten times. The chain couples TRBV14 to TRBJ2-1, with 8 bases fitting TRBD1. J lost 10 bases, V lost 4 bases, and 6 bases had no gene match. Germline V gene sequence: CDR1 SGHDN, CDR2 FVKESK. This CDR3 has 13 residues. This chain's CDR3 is CASSLTGVREQFF. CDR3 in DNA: TGTGCCAGCAGCCTGACAGGGGTCCGGGAGCAGTTCTTC. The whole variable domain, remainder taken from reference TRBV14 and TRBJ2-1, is EAGVTQFPSHSVIEKGQTVTLRCDPISGHDNLYWYRRVMGKEIKFLLHFVKESKQDESGMPNNRFLAERTGGTYSTLKVQPAELEDSGVYFCASSLTGVREQFFGPGTRLTVL.

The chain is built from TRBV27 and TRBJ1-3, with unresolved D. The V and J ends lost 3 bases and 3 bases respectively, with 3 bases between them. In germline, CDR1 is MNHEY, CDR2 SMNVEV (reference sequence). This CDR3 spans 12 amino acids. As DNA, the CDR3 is TGTGCCAGCAGTTTCCGTGGAAACACCATATATTTT. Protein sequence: CASSFRGNTIYF.

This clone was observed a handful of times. CDR3 region: CASSLAGGFGTDTQYF. As DNA, the CDR3 is TGTGCCAGCAGCTTAGCCGGCGGTTTCGGCACAGATACGCAGTATTTT. The chain joins TRBV7-8 to TRBJ2-3; D gene uncertain. Trimming took 0 bases from V and 1 from J, leaving 11 bases between them. Germline V CDR1 and CDR2: SGHVS, FQNEAQ. The CDR3 contains 16 residues.

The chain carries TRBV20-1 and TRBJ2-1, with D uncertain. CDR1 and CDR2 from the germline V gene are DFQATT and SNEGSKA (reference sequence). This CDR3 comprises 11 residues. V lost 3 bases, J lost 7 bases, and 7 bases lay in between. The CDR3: CSASTRNEQFF. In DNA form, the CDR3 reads TGCAGTGCTAGCACCAGAAATGAGCAGTTCTTC.

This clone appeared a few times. CDR3 DNA sequence: TGTGCCAGCAGCCCGGGGACAGGGTTAGCCAAAAACATTCAGTACTTC. As protein: CASSPGTGLAKNIQYF. The genes are TRBV7-3 and TRBJ2-4; TRBD1 matches at 9 bases. The CDR3 is 16 residues long. In germline, CDR1 is SGHTA, CDR2 FQGTGA. The J segment lost 0 bases and the V segment lost 5 bases, leaving 5 bases of the junction unmatched.